A selection of T cell receptor beta chains follows, all from one sample in a study of T cell changes during pregnancy in multiple sclerosis. The method was immunoSEQ multiplex PCR; TCRdb's version includes in-frame clones alone and lacks a portion of them. The sample comprises about 45,000 clones, 91% of which are singletons, and approximately 2.6% rests with the top ten. The sequencing here drew on CD8+ T cells from peripheral blood mononuclear cells, taken in the second trimester of pregnancy. The receptors come from a female donor with multiple sclerosis, enrolled in a pregnancy study. CDR3s include the opening cysteine and the closing phenylalanine or tryptophan. Each record gives: CDR3 protein, CDR3 DNA, clone size, V gene, J gene, D gene. D genes are given only for firm matches. For some rows the clone size is stated as once, few or many, or as a class when expanded; others skip it.

CASSVTGTGPYNEQFF	TGTGCCAGCAGCGTAACCGGGACAGGACCTTACAATGAGCAGTTCTTC	NA	TRBV9	TRBJ2-1	TRBD1
CASSLTGVAYGYTF	TGTGCCAGCAGTCTTACAGGGGTCGCGTATGGCTACACCTTC	NA	TRBV27	TRBJ1-2	TRBD1
CASSSGAPNQPQHF	TGTGCCAGCAGTTCAGGGGCGCCTAATCAGCCCCAGCATTTT	NA	TRBV6-5	TRBJ1-5	NA
CASRPNRGAFF	TGTGCCAGCAGACCTAACAGGGGGGCTTTCTTT	NA	TRBV6-5	TRBJ1-1	TRBD1
CASSSSSGRAGTGELFF	TGTGCCAGCAGCTCCTCGTCGGGCAGGGCGGGAACCGGGGAGCTGTTTTTT	NA	TRBV7-9	TRBJ2-2	NA
CASSQEGSFYEQFF	TGCGCCAGCAGCCAAGAAGGGAGCTTCTATGAGCAGTTCTTC	NA	TRBV4-3	TRBJ2-1	NA
CASSQGLAATTYEQYF	TGTGCCAGCAGCCAAGGACTAGCGGCCACTACCTACGAGCAGTACTTC	once	TRBV4-2	TRBJ2-7	TRBD2
CASSPGGDLDYNEQFF	TGTGCCAGCTCCCCCGGGGGGGATTTAGATTACAATGAGCAGTTCTTC	NA	TRBV18	TRBJ2-1	TRBD2
CASSPHTGTVSYEQYF	TGTGCCAGCAGCCCTCATACCGGGACAGTATCCTACGAGCAGTACTTC	NA	TRBV7-9	TRBJ2-7	TRBD1
CASSDPPRDNF	TGTGCCAGCAGTGACCCCCCCAGGGATAACTTC	few	TRBV2	TRBJ2-7	NA